This T cell receptor (beta chain) was recorded in a study of T-cell reconstitution after alpha-beta-depleted transplantation in children (dated by TCRdb to the mid-2010s). As for the study more broadly: The study quantitatively tracked T-cell immune reconstitution after TCRalphabeta/CD19-depleted allogeneic hematopoietic cell transplantation in children using TCR repertoire profiling. Results and caveats for the whole study, not just this receptor: The apparently early recovery of alphabetaT-cell counts about two months after transplant reportedly depended on only several hundred rapidly expanded clones that came from non-depleted graft cells. Over subsequent months, a decline in hyperexpanded clone frequencies was noted, and after one year, T-cell counts and TCRbeta diversity were mostly ascribed to newly produced T cells. The high TCRbeta diversity at day 60 in some patients was ascribed to recipient T cells and intrathymic progenitors that had survived conditioning.

This clonotype was found many times. This receptor's antigen is unknown. It has no much larger one-base neighbor in the sample; base qualities were not kept. The treatment or condition label here, explained by the study, means: allogeneic hematopoietic cell transplantation with graft depleted of TCRalphabeta T cells and CD19 B cells. The children who served as transplant recipients had been given grafts of TCRalphabeta/CD19-depleted allogeneic hematopoietic cells. Trimming costs V 4 bases and J 5 bases, and their ends lie 15 bases apart. Taken from cysteine to phenylalanine, the CDR3 has 14 residues. The retained sequence is limited to the CDR3, 42 bases, with the frame set at the first base. CDR1 and CDR2 are read off the germline V gene as MNHEY and SVGAGI. Libraries were made using PCR. The sequencing machine was an Illumina HiSeq 2500. TCR library preparation used molecular barcoding, with unique molecular identifiers applied to normalize quantification of the TCRbeta repertoire. TCRdb redid the processing of the public reads, applying fastp at Q25 and MiXCR, and retained in-frame beta chains. Identical CDR3 proteins give one entry, which carries the most common genes and DNA. The sample includes 600,000 to 800,000 distinct CDR3 sequences, with roughly 13% observed a single time. The ten top clones hold approximately 0.8% of the sample.

The clonotype was recovered from a girl aged 2 to 9 with congenital amegakaryocytic thrombocytopenia, due to receive a stem cell transplant. The sample was PBMCs, taken before TCRalphabeta/CD19-depleted stem cell transplant. The V and J segments used are TRBV6-5 and TRBJ2-7; no confident D gene assignment can be made. The CDR3 amino acid sequence is: CASSLTVLVDEQYF. The DNA sequence reads TGTGCCAGCAGTTTAACGGTATTGGTTGACGAGCAGTACTTC.